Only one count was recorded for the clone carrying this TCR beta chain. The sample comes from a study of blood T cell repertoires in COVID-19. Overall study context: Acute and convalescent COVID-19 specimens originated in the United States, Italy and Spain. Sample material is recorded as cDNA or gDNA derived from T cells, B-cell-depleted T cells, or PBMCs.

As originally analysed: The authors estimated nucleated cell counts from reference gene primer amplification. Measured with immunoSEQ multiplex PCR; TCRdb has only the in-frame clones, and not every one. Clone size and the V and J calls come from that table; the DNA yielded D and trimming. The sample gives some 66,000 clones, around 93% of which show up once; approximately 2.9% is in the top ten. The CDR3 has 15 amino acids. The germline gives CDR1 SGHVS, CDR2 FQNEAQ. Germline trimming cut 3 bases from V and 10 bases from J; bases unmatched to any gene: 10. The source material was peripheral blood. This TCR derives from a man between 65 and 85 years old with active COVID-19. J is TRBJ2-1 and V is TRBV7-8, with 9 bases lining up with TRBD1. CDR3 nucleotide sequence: TGTGCCAGCAGCTTGCCGGGACAGGGTGGCTGGGAGCAGTTCTTC. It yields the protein CASSLPGQGGWEQFF.